The present T cell receptor beta chain was sequenced within a study of cytomegalovirus exposure and HLA in healthy donors. General study findings and limits: A few CMV-associated chains proved CMV antigen-specific in vitro.

Notes on this clone: Its antigen remains unknown.

V dropped 3 bases and J dropped 6 bases, with 9 bases sitting between them. This CDR3 has 12 residues. Germline V gene lookup returns CDR1 SEHNR and CDR2 FQNEAQ (reference sequence). Repertoires were generated with immunoSEQ multiplex PCR, while TCRdb's copy carries only in-frame clones and drops some. Of around 56,000 clones listed, 93% are singletons. The chain employs TRBV7-9 and TRBJ2-7; D gene unclear. The specimen sequenced was PBMCs. This sequence originates from a woman aged 18-29 years in good health and CMV-seropositive. CDR3 loop: CASSFSRSEQYF. Here the CDR3 DNA reads TGTGCCAGCAGCTTTTCGAGGTCCGAGCAGTACTTC.